This record concerns one T cell receptor (beta chain) sequence. This clone was observed a handful of times. This clone's antigen is unknown. Nothing much larger sits one base from this clone, and base qualities are not available. The germline V gene (reference sequence) yields SGHNT for CDR1 and YYREEE for CDR2. The CDR3 measures 13 amino acids from cysteine to phenylalanine. Kept here is only the CDR3 DNA, which spans 39 bases and is read in frame from base 1. Trimmed from V: 4 bases; trimmed from J: 4 bases; junction bases lacking a gene match: 4. Genomic DNA was isolated using the Qiagen DNeasy kit from unsorted PBMCs as well as from negatively selected CD4+ and CD8+ fractions. TCR beta CDR3 regions were amplified by immunoSEQ multiplex PCR using primers annealing to V and J segments. A synthetic immune receptor repertoire was used to minimize amplification bias, and any remaining bias was removed computationally after sequencing. For the original study's pipeline: Custom Python scripts were used to quantify repertoire diversity as the Shannon entropy index. Unsorted, CD4+ and CD8+ repertoires were examined separately, except in combined analyses, for which CD4+ and CD8+ sequences were merged in silico. A clone was considered expanded if an increase in frequency of at least 2-fold after treatment relative to C1D1 was found, and a pseudocount of 0.5 was applied to clones undetected at baseline. Clones with 0 or 1 copy at C1D1 were defined as singleton clones, while clones with 2 or more copies were defined as non-singleton clones. Clones expanded in unsorted samples were labelled as CD4+, CD8+ or unknown by matching protein sequences in sorted samples from the same patient. Wilcoxon tests were applied to paired samples to test diversity changes from C1D1 to C4D1. As stored in TCRdb, this immuneACCESS dataset retains in-frame rearrangements with V and J assigned. A fraction of the clones does not appear; measured against another copy, unresolved V genes explain less than half of the discrepancy, and the remainder lacks a known reason. V and J calls and clone size are copied from that table; D and trimming were computed from the DNA. The sample records approximately 90,000 clones, more than 80% of which are singletons. The ten largest account for over 15% of the sample.

This record belongs to a study of PD-1 blockade in classical Hodgkin lymphoma (dated by TCRdb to 2018 to 2021). For the wider study: Nivolumab dosing was 3 mg/kg intravenously every 2 weeks, continuing until either disease progression or unacceptable toxicity. To define a peripheral blood immune signature of response to PD-1 blockade in classical Hodgkin lymphoma, the study combined TCR beta sequencing with CyTOF.

Results and caveats for the whole study, not just this receptor: Patients starting nivolumab less than 1 year after ASCT had lower diversity and were excluded from later analyses to avoid confounding by immune reconstitution. Baseline TCR diversity was reported to be lower in newly diagnosed patients than in healthy donors and to be lower still in relapsed/refractory patients. Trial patients achieving complete response had baseline diversity similar to newly diagnosed patients, whereas partial responders and progressors had significantly lower diversity. Only a single clinical trial cohort was studied, and what caused the repertoire differences, possibly disease activity or prior therapy, remained undefined. CD4+ but not CD8+ TCR diversity rose significantly by C4D1 (p=0.0027 vs p=0.16), most apparent in complete responders (p=0.02).

Explained via the paper, the time point label denotes: cycle 4 day 1 (C4D1), after less than 7 weeks of nivolumab. Every trial patient had relapsed after autologous stem cell transplantation, and cohorts A, B and C differed in prior brentuximab vedotin exposure. The trial cohort included 55 to 65 patients with relapsed/refractory classical Hodgkin lymphoma, and each patient had a best overall response of complete response, partial response or progressive disease. Single-agent nivolumab was administered to trial patients in the multi-cohort phase II CheckMate 205 trial. An independent review committee assessed best overall response by applying the 2007 International Working Group response criteria. Trial PBMCs were collected just before the start of nivolumab (C1D1) and during therapy at cycle 2 day 1 and cycle 4 day 1. Peripheral blood was collected in 8 mL Vacutainer Cell Preparation Tubes, from which PBMCs were isolated by centrifugation and then cryopreserved.

The chain was built from TRBV5-4 and TRBJ1-1; 7 nucleotides in the junction match TRBD1. The TCR was taken from a human donor with classical Hodgkin lymphoma. Here the sequenced sample was peripheral blood mononuclear cells (PBMCs), taken before the fourth cycle of nivolumab. The CDR3 protein: CASSRQGGTEAFF. The nucleotide sequence reads as follows: TGTGCCAGCAGCCGACAGGGAGGCACTGAAGCTTTCTTT.